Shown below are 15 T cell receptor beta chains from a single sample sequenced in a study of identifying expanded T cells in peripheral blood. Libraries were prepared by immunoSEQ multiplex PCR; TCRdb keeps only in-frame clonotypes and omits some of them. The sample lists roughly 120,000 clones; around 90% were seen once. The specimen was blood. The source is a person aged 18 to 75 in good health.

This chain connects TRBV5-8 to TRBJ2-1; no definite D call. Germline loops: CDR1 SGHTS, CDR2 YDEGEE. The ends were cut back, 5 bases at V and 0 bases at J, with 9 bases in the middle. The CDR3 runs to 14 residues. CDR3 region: CASSRGSSYNEQFF. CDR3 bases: TGTGCCAGCAGTCGAGGTAGCTCCTACAATGAGCAGTTCTTC. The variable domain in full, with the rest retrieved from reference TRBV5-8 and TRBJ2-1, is EAGVTQSPTHLIKTRGQQATLRCSPISGHTSVYWYQQALGLGLQFLLWYDEGEERNRGNFPPRFSGRQFPNYSSELNVNALELEDSALYLCASSRGSSYNEQFFGPGTRLTVL.

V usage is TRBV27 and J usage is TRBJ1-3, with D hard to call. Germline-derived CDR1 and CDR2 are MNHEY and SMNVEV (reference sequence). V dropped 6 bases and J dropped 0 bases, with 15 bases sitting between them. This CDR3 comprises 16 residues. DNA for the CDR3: TGTGCCAGCAGCCCCCATGGGGTTAACTCTGGAAACACCATATATTTT. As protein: CASSPHGVNSGNTIYF.

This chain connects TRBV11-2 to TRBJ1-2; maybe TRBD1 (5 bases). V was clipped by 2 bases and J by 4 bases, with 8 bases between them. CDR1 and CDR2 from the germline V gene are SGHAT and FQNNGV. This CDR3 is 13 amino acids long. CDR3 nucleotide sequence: TGTGCCAGCAGCTTACGGACAAGCTATGGCTACACCTTC. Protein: CASSLRTSYGYTF.

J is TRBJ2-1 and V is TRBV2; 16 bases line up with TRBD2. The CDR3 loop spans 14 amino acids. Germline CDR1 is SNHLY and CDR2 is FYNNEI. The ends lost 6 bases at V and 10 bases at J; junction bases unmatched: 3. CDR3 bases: TGTGCCAGCAGAGGGACTAGCGGGGGGGAGGAGCAGTTCTTC. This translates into CASRGTSGGEEQFF.

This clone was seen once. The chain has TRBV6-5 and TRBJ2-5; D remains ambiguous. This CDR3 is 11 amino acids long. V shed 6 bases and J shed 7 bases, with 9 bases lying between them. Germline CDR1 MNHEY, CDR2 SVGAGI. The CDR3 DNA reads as TGTGCCAGCAGCCGTGGTGGGACCCAGTACTTC. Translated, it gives CASSRGGTQYF.

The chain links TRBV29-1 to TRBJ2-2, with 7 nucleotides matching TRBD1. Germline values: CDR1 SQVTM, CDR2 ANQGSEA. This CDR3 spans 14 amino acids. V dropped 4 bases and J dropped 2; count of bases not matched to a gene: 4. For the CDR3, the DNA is TGCAGCGTTGTGGGACAGCCAAACACCGGGGAGCTGTTTTTT. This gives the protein CSVVGQPNTGELFF.

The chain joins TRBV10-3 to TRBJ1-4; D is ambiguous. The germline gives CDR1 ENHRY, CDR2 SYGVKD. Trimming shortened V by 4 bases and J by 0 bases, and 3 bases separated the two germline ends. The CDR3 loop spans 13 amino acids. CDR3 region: CAISGATNEKLFF. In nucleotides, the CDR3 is TGTGCCATCAGTGGGGCAACTAATGAAAAACTGTTTTTT.

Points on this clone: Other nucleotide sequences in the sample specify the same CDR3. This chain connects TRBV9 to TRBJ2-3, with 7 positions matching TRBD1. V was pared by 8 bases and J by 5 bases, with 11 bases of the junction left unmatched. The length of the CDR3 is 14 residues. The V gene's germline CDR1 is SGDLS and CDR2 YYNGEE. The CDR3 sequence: CASGLGGAVDTQYF. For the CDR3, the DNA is TGTGCCAGTGGATTAGGGGGCGCCGTAGATACGCAGTATTTT.

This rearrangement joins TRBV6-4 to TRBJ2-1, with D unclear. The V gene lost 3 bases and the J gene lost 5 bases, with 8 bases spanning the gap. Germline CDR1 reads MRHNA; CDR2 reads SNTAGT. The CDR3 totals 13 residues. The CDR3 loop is CASSEQANNEQFF. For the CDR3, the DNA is TGTGCCAGCAGTGAGCAAGCGAACAATGAGCAGTTCTTC.

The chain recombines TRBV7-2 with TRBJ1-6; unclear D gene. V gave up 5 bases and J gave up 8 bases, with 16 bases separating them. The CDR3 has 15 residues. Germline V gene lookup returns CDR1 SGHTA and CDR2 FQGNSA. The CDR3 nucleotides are TGTGCCAGCAGCCCCCTGGGCCTCGTACATTCACCCCTCCACTTT. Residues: CASSPLGLVHSPLHF.

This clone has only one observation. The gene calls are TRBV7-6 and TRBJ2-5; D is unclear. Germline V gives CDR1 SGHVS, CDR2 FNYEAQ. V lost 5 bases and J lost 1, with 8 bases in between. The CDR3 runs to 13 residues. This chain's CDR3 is CASSVDTQETQYF. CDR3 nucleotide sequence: TGTGCCAGCAGCGTCGACACCCAAGAGACCCAGTACTTC.

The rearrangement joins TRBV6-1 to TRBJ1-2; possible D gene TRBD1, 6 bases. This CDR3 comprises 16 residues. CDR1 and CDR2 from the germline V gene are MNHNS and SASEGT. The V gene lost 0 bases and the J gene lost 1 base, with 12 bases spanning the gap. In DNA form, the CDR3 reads TGTGCCAGCAGTGAAGCCTGGGGGGCCGGTAACTATGGCTACACCTTC. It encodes CASSEAWGAGNYGYTF.

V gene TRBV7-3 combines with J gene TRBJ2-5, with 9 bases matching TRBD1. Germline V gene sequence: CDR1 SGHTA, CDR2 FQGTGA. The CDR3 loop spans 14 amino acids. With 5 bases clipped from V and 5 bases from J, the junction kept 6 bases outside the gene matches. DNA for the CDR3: TGTGCCAGCAGCAGAACAGGGGGCGCGGAGACCCAGTACTTC. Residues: CASSRTGGAETQYF.

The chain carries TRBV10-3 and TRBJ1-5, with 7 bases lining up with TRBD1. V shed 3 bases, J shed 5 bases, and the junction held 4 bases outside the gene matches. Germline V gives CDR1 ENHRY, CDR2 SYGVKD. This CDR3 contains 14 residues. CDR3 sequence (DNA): TGTGCCATCAGTGAAAGACAGGGTGATCAGCCCCAGCATTTT. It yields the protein CAISERQGDQPQHF.

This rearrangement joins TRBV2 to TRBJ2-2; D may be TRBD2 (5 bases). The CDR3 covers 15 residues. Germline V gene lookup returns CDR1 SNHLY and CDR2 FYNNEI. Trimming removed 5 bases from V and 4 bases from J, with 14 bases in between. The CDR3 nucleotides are TGTGCCAGCAGTCCAACTAGAGTTGGCACCGGGGAGCTGTTTTTT. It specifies CASSPTRVGTGELFF.